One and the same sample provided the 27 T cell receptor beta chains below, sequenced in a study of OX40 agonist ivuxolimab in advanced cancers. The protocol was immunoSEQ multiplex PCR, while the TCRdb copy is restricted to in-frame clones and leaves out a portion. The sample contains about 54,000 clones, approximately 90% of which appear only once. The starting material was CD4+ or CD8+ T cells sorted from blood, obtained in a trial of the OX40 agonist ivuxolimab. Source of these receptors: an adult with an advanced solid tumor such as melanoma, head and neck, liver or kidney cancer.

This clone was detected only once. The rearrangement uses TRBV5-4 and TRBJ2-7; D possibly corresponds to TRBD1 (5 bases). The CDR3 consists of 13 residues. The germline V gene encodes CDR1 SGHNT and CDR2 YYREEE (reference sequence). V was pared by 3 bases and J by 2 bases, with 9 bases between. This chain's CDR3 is CASSSTGPYEQYF. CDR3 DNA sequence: TGTGCCAGCAGCTCAACAGGTCCCTACGAGCAGTACTTC. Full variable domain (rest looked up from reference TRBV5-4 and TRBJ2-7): ETGVTQSPTHLIKTRGQQVTLRCSSQSGHNTVSWYQQALGQGPQFIFQYYREEENGRGNFPPRFSGLQFPNYSSELNVNALELDDSALYLCASSSTGPYEQYFGPGTRLTVT.

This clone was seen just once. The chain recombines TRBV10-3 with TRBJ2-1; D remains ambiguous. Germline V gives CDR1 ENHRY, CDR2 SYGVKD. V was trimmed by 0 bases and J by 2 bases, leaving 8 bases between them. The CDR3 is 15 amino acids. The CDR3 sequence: CAISESTLPYNEQFF. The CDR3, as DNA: TGTGCCATCAGTGAGTCCACGCTTCCCTACAATGAGCAGTTCTTC.

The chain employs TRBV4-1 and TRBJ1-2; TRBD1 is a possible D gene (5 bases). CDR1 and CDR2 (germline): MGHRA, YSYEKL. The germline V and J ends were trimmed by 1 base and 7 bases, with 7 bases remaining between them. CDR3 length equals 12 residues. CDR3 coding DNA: TGCGCCAGCAGCCAAGGGGACTCTGGCTACACCTTC. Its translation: CASSQGDSGYTF.

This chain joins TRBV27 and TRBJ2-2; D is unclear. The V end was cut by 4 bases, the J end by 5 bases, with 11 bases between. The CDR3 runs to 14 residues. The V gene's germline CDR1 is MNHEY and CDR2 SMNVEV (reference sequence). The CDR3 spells CASSSAAGTGELFF. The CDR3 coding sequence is TGTGCCAGCAGTTCCGCAGCCGGGACCGGGGAGCTGTTTTTT.

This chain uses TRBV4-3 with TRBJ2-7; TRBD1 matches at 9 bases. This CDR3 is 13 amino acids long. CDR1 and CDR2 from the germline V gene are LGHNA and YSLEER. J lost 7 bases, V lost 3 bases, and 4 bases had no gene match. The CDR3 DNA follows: TGCGCCAGCAGCCAGGACAGGGGACCGGAGCAGTACTTC. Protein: CASSQDRGPEQYF.

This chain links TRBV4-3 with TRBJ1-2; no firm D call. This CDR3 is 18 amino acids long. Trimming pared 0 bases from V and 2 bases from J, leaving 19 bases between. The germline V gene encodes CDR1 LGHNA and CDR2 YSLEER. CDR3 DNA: TGCGCCAGCAGCCAAGATCCCTTCCGTATAGGAGCAAACTATGGCTACACCTTC. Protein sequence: CASSQDPFRIGANYGYTF.

CDR3 nucleotides: TGTGCCAGTAGTGAGGTGGGTAACACTGAAGCTTTCTTT. Encoded protein: CASSEVGNTEAFF. This chain connects TRBV19 to TRBJ1-1; D ambiguous. Trimming shortened V by 5 bases and J by 2 bases, and 9 bases separated the two germline ends. The CDR3 has 13 amino acids. Germline-derived CDR1 and CDR2 are LNHDA and SQIVND (reference sequence).

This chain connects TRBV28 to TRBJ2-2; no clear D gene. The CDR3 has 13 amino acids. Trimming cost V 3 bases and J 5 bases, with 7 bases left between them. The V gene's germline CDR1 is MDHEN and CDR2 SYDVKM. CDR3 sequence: CASSFVGTGELFF. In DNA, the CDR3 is TGTGCCAGCAGTTTTGTTGGAACCGGGGAGCTGTTTTTT.

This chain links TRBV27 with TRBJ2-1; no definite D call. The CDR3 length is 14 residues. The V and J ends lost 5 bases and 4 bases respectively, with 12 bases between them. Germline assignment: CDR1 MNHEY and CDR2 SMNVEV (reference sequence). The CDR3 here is CASSLGPIYNEQFF. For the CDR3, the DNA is TGTGCCAGCAGTCTAGGTCCGATTTACAATGAGCAGTTCTTC.

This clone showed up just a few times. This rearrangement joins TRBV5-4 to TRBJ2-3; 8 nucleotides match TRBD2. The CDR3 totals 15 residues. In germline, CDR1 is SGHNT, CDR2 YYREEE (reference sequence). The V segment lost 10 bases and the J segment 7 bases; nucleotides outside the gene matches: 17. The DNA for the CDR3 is TGTGCCGGAGGAACAAGAGAGCGGGGGATTAATACGCAGTATTTT. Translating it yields CAGGTRERGINTQYF.

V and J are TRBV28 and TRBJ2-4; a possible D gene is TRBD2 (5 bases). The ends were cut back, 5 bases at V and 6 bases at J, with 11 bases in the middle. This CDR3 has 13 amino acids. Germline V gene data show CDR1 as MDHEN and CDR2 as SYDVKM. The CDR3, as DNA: TGTGCCAGCAGTCACTTAGCGAGAAACATTCAGTACTTC. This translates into CASSHLARNIQYF.

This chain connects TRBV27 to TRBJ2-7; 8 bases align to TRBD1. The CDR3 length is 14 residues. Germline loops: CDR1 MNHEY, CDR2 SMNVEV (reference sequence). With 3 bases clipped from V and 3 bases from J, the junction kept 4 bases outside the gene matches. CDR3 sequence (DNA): TGTGCCAGCAGTTTTGGGACAGGCGACTACGAGCAGTACTTC. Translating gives CASSFGTGDYEQYF.

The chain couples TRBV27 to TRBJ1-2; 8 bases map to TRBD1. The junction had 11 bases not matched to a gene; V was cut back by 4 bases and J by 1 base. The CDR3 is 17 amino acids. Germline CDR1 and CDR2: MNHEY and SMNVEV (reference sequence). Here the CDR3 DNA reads TGTGCCAGCAGTTCCCGACAGGGGCCCATCATTAACTATGGCTACACCTTC. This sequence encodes CASSSRQGPIINYGYTF.

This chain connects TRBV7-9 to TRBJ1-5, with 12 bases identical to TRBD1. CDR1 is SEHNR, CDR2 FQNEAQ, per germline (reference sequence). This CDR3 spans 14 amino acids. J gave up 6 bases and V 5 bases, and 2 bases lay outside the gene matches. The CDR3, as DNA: TGTGCCAGCAGCCAGGGACAGGGGGCTCAGCCCCAGCATTTT. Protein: CASSQGQGAQPQHF.

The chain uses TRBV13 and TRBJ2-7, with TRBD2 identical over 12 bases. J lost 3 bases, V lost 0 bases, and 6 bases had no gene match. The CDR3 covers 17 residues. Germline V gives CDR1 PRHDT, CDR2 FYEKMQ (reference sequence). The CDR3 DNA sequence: TGTGCCAGCAGCTTAGGTCCCATGACTAGCGGGAGCTACGAGCAGTACTTC. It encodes CASSLGPMTSGSYEQYF.

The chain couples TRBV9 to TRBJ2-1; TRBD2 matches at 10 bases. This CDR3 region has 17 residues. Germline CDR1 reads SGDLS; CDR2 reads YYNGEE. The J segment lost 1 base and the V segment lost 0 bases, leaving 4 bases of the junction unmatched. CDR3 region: CASSVEGSGGSYNEQFF. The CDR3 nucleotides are TGTGCCAGCAGCGTAGAGGGTAGCGGGGGGTCCTACAATGAGCAGTTCTTC. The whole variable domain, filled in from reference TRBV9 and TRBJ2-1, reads DSGVTQTPKHLITATGQRVTLRCSPRSGDLSVYWYQQSLDQGLQFLIQYYNGEERAKGNILERFSAQQFPDLHSELNLSSLELGDSALYFCASSVEGSGGSYNEQFFGPGTRLTVL.

The CDR3 spells CASSLAGGRGDEQYF. CDR3 nucleotide sequence: TGTGCCAGCAGCTTAGCGGGGGGACGGGGGGACGAGCAGTACTTC. This chain links TRBV7-6 with TRBJ2-7; 7 bases match TRBD2. The CDR3 runs 15 residues. CDR1 is SGHVS and CDR2 is FNYEAQ in the germline V gene. V shed 0 bases, J shed 5 bases, and the junction held 7 bases outside the gene matches.

The DNA of the CDR3 is TGTGCCACCAGCAGAGCTAGCCAAGAGACCCAGTACTTC. The encoded protein is CATSRASQETQYF. The genes are TRBV15 and TRBJ2-5; D gene ambiguous. The CDR3 sequence is 13 residues long. V shed 1 base and J shed 1 base, with 4 bases lying between them. CDR1 is LNHNV and CDR2 is YYDKDF in the germline V gene (reference sequence).

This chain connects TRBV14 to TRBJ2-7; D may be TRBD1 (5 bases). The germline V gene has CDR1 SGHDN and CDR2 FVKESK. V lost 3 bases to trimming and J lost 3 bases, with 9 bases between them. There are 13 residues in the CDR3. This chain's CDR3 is CASSQSDIYEQYF. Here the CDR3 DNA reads TGTGCCAGCAGCCAGTCGGACATCTACGAGCAGTACTTC. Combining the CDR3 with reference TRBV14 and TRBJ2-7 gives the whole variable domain EAGVTQFPSHSVIEKGQTVTLRCDPISGHDNLYWYRRVMGKEIKFLLHFVKESKQDESGMPNNRFLAERTGGTYSTLKVQPAELEDSGVYFCASSQSDIYEQYFGPGTRLTVT.

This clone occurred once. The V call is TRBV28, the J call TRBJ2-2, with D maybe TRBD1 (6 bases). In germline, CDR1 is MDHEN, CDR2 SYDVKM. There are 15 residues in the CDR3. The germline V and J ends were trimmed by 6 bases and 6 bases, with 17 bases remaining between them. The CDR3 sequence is CASSSGTLIPGELFF. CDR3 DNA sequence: TGTGCCAGCAGCTCCGGGACACTTATACCCGGGGAGCTGTTTTTT.

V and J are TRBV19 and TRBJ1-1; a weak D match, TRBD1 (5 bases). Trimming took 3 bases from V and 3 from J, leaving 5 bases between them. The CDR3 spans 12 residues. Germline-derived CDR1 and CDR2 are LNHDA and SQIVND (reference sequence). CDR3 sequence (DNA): TGTGCCAGTAGTATGGGGGACACTGAAGCTTTCTTT. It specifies CASSMGDTEAFF.

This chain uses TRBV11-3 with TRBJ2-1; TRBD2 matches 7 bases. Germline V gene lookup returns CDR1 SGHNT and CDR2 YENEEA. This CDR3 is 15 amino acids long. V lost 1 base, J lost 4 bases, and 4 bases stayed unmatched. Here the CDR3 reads CASSLAAGAYNEQFF. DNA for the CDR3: TGTGCCAGCAGCTTAGCGGCGGGAGCTTACAATGAGCAGTTCTTC.

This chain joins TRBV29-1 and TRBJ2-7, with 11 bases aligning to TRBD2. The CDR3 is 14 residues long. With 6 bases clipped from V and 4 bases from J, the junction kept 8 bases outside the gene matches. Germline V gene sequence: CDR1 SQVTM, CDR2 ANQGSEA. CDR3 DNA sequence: TGCAGCGTAGCATTAGCGGGAGGGAAGTACGAGCAGTACTTC. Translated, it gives CSVALAGGKYEQYF.

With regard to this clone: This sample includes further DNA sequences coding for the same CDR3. Here the CDR3 reads CASSYGGPGELFF. CDR3 bases: TGTGCCAGCAGTTACGGTGGGCCCGGGGAGCTGTTTTTT. This chain uses TRBV6-5 with TRBJ2-2; D ambiguous. The length of the CDR3 is 13 residues. Trimming pared 2 bases from V and 6 bases from J, leaving 7 bases between. The germline gives CDR1 MNHEY, CDR2 SVGAGI.

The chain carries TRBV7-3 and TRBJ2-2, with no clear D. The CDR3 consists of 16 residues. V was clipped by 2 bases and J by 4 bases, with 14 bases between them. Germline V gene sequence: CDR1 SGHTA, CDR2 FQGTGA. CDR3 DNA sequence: TGTGCCAGCAGCTTAGGTACAGCCCCGACCACCGGGGAGCTGTTTTTT. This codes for CASSLGTAPTTGELFF.

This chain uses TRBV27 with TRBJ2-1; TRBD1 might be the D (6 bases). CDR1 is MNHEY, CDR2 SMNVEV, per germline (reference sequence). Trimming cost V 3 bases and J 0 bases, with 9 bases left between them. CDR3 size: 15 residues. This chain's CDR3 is CASSFTGSSYNEQFF. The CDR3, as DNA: TGTGCCAGCAGTTTTACAGGGAGCTCCTACAATGAGCAGTTCTTC.

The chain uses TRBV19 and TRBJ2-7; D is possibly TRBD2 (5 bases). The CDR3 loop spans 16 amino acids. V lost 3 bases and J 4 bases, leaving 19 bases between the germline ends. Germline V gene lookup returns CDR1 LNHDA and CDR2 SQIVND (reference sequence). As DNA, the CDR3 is TGTGCCAGTAGTATTGGCTCTAGCCGGAAAACTTACGAGCAGTACTTC. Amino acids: CASSIGSSRKTYEQYF.